Listed here are 28 T cell receptor beta chains from one sample, sequenced in a study of T cell responses to AZD1222 COVID-19 vaccine. Sequenced by immunoSEQ multiplex PCR; TCRdb stores in-frame clones only, minus some. This table has some 120,000 clones, 87% appearing once. This material consisted of peripheral blood, taken on day 0 of AZD1222 vaccination. These receptors were obtained from an adult in good health.

The chain has TRBV4-3 and TRBJ2-3, with 8 bases lining up with TRBD1. The germline V gene encodes CDR1 LGHNA and CDR2 YSLEER. V lost 5 bases to trimming and J lost 2 bases; unmatched junction nucleotides: 6. This CDR3 is built from 15 residues. The CDR3 sequence: CASSAHRGFTDTQYF. As DNA, the CDR3 is TGCGCCAGCAGCGCCCACAGGGGGTTCACAGATACGCAGTATTTT.

The V gene is TRBV27, the J gene TRBJ1-6, with D unresolved. The CDR3 contains 15 residues. Between the trimmed V and J ends, which lost 1 base and 7 bases, there was a span of 11 bases. CDR1 and CDR2 (germline): MNHEY, SMNVEV (reference sequence). The CDR3: CASSLFLSGNSPLHF. Written as DNA, the CDR3 is TGTGCCAGCAGTTTATTCCTCTCCGGCAATTCACCCCTCCACTTT.

Concerning this clone: Other DNA sequences in the sample encode the same CDR3. Written as DNA, the CDR3 is TGTGCCAGCAGCCCGTACACAGATACGCAGTATTTT. This translates into CASSPYTDTQYF. This chain connects TRBV12-3 or TRBV12-4 to TRBJ2-3; D not certain. V was trimmed by 6 bases and J by 2 bases, leaving 6 bases between them. The CDR3 sequence is 12 residues long.

The rearrangement joins TRBV5-6 to TRBJ1-2, with 8 bases identical to TRBD1. Looked up from germline, CDR1 is SGHDT and CDR2 is YYEEEE. The CDR3 loop spans 16 amino acids. Trimming took 0 bases from V and 4 from J; bases not matched to a gene: 8. The CDR3 nucleotides are TGTGCCAGCAGCTTGGAGGGCAGGGGGCGCGCCTATGGCTACACCTTC. Translated, it gives CASSLEGRGRAYGYTF.

The V call is TRBV29-1, the J call TRBJ2-1; TRBD1 agrees at 8 bases. J lost 3 bases, V lost 1 base, and 2 bases had no gene match. From germline, CDR1 is SQVTM and CDR2 ANQGSEA. This CDR3 region has 14 residues. CDR3 in DNA: TGCAGCGTTGAAGCGGGACAGGTCTACAATGAGCAGTTCTTC. It is translated as CSVEAGQVYNEQFF.

The rearrangement joins TRBV28 to TRBJ2-7; the D gene is possibly TRBD2 (7 bases). Germline V CDR1 and CDR2: MDHEN, SYDVKM. V lost 7 bases and J 6 bases, leaving 19 bases between the germline ends. The CDR3 contains 14 residues. CDR3 coding DNA: TGTGCCAGCAACAATGGGGGGGGCGCACGCGAGCAGTACTTC. It is translated as CASNNGGGAREQYF.

The chain links TRBV6-6 to TRBJ2-7; maybe TRBD2 (6 bases). Germline-derived CDR1 and CDR2 are MNHNY and SVGAGI (reference sequence). Trimming shortened V by 4 bases and J by 7 bases, and 20 bases separated the two germline ends. The CDR3 covers 15 residues. The CDR3, as DNA: TGTGCCAGCAGTTTCCCCGGGTCTCTTGGGGGGGAGCAGTACTTC. Amino acid sequence: CASSFPGSLGGEQYF.

V usage is TRBV28 and J usage is TRBJ2-2, with D possibly matching TRBD1 (6 bases). The germline CDR1 and CDR2 sequences are MDHEN and SYDVKM. This CDR3 is 16 amino acids long. V shed 2 bases and J shed 2 bases, with 12 bases lying between them. CDR3 DNA sequence: TGTGCCAGCAGTTTAACCAGGGGCATTAACACCGGGGAGCTGTTTTTT. Its protein product is CASSLTRGINTGELFF.

This chain joins TRBV7-8 and TRBJ2-7; 8 nucleotides match TRBD1. V shed 4 bases, J shed 0 bases, and the junction held 2 bases outside the gene matches. The germline gives CDR1 SGHVS, CDR2 FQNEAQ. The CDR3 extends over 14 amino acids. CDR3 loop: CASSWTGSSYEQYF. The CDR3 DNA sequence: TGTGCCAGCAGCTGGACAGGGAGCTCCTACGAGCAGTACTTC.

The J gene is TRBJ1-3, the V gene TRBV5-1; D gene unclear. V lost 0 bases, J lost 0 bases, and 7 bases lay in between. This CDR3 region has 15 residues. Germline lookup yields CDR1 SGHRS and CDR2 YFSETQ. The CDR3, as DNA: TGCGCCAGCAGCTTGGGACGGAACTCTGGAAACACCATATATTTT. It encodes CASSLGRNSGNTIYF.

This chain connects TRBV5-1 to TRBJ2-3; the D is unclear. Trimming removed 1 base at V and 1 base at J, with 4 bases between. Per the germline V gene, CDR1 is SGHRS and CDR2 is YFSETQ. This CDR3 is 13 amino acids long. CDR3 in DNA: TGCGCCAGCAGCTTGATCGGCACAGATACGCAGTATTTT. It encodes CASSLIGTDTQYF.

The chain combines TRBV6-5 with TRBJ2-1; 14 positions agree with TRBD2. The germline V gene encodes CDR1 MNHEY and CDR2 SVGAGI. V lost 6 bases to trimming and J lost 5 bases; unmatched junction nucleotides: 0. The CDR3 has 14 amino acids. The CDR3: CASRGLAGDNEQFF. The DNA for the CDR3 is TGTGCCAGCAGGGGACTAGCGGGAGACAATGAGCAGTTCTTC.

The J gene is TRBJ1-1, the V gene TRBV5-4; D is unclear. Per germline, CDR1 SGHNT and CDR2 YYREEE (reference sequence). This CDR3 region has 16 residues. Trimming pared 2 bases from V and 2 bases from J, leaving 16 bases between. The CDR3 reads CASSFGHLSGNTEAFF. CDR3 coding DNA: TGTGCCAGCAGCTTTGGGCACCTATCAGGAAACACTGAAGCTTTCTTT.

The chain joins TRBV6-2 or TRBV6-3 to TRBJ1-3; no clear D gene. The CDR3 totals 16 residues. In germline, CDR1 is MNHEY, CDR2 SVGEGT. V shed 2 bases and J shed 5 bases, with 16 bases lying between them. The CDR3 reads CASSYAPFAQRNTIYF. CDR3 in DNA: TGTGCCAGCAGTTACGCACCATTCGCTCAAAGAAACACCATATATTTT.

This chain links TRBV7-9 with TRBJ1-4; D is unclear. CDR3 length equals 15 residues. CDR1 and CDR2 from the germline V gene are SEHNR and FQNEAQ (reference sequence). V was trimmed by 2 bases and J by 0 bases, leaving 7 bases between them. The CDR3 DNA is TGTGCCAGCAGCTTATCTACAACAACTAATGAAAAACTGTTTTTT. Amino acids: CASSLSTTTNEKLFF.

This clone was detected only once. V is TRBV9 and J is TRBJ2-7; D possibly matches TRBD1 or TRBD2 (5 bases each). This CDR3 comprises 14 residues. V lost 0 bases and J lost 0, with 7 bases in between. Germline CDR1 SGDLS, CDR2 YYNGEE. The CDR3 DNA reads TGTGCCAGCAGCGTAGGAGGGGACTCCTACGAGCAGTACTTC. It is translated as CASSVGGDSYEQYF.

V and J are TRBV4-1 and TRBJ2-7; D call uncertain. CDR1 is MGHRA and CDR2 is YSYEKL in the germline V gene. The V end lost 5 bases, the J end lost 6 bases, and 8 bases lay between the germline ends. The CDR3 loop spans 11 amino acids. In DNA form, the CDR3 reads TGCGCCAGCAGCGACTTTAGCGAGCAGTACTTC. Amino acids: CASSDFSEQYF.

This sequence joins TRBV5-8 and TRBJ1-1, with a weak D call TRBD1 (6 bases). This CDR3 is 13 amino acids long. The V gene's germline CDR1 is SGHTS and CDR2 YDEGEE. Trimming stripped 2 bases from V and 3 bases from J, with 8 bases between. Here the CDR3 DNA reads TGTGCCAGCAGCTTAGGGGGTCACACTGAAGCTTTCTTT. Its protein product is CASSLGGHTEAFF. The variable domain in full, with the rest retrieved from reference TRBV5-8 and TRBJ1-1, is EAGVTQSPTHLIKTRGQQATLRCSPISGHTSVYWYQQALGLGLQFLLWYDEGEERNRGNFPPRFSGRQFPNYSSELNVNALELEDSALYLCASSLGGHTEAFFGQGTRLTVV.

The gene calls are TRBV5-5 and TRBJ1-4; TRBD1 matches at 8 bases. The J segment lost 4 bases and the V segment lost 4 bases, leaving 3 bases of the junction unmatched. The germline gives CDR1 SGHKS, CDR2 YYEKEE (reference sequence). This CDR3 is 14 amino acids long. The DNA of the CDR3 is TGTGCCAGCAGCGTCGGACAGGGTAATGAAAAACTGTTTTTT. Translation: CASSVGQGNEKLFF.

The chain has TRBV5-4 and TRBJ1-2; 7 bases fit TRBD1. The CDR3 contains 13 residues. CDR1 SGHNT and CDR2 YYREEE come from the germline V gene (reference sequence). J lost 7 bases, V lost 4 bases, and 7 bases had no gene match. The CDR3 DNA is TGTGCCAGCAGCGCCAGGGGGGCTGGTGGCTACACCTTC. Amino acids: CASSARGAGGYTF.

The rearrangement links TRBV27 to TRBJ1-5; possibly TRBD1 for D (5 bases). Trimming pared 3 bases from V and 2 bases from J, leaving 11 bases between. Germline CDR1 reads MNHEY; CDR2 reads SMNVEV (reference sequence). There are 15 residues in the CDR3. The CDR3 region is CASSFEGLGNQPQHF. Written as DNA, the CDR3 is TGTGCCAGCAGTTTTGAGGGGTTGGGCAATCAGCCCCAGCATTTT.

This CDR3 reads CASSPFKDRESPLHF. The CDR3 DNA reads TGTGCCAGCTCACCATTCAAGGACAGGGAATCACCCCTCCACTTT. J is TRBJ1-6 and V is TRBV18; TRBD1 matches at 8 bases. Trimming removed 2 bases from V and 10 bases from J; junction bases left unmatched: 7. The V gene's germline CDR1 is KGHSH and CDR2 LQKENI. This CDR3 region has 15 residues.

V is TRBV7-9 and J is TRBJ2-7, with 7 bases aligning to TRBD1. The length of the CDR3 is 19 residues. Germline V lookup: CDR1 SEHNR, CDR2 FQNEAQ (reference sequence). The J segment lost 0 bases and the V segment lost 2 bases, leaving 16 bases of the junction unmatched. CDR3 in DNA: TGTGCCAGCAGCTTATTACCCGTATCCGGGACAGATAGCTCCTACGAGCAGTACTTC. Translating gives CASSLLPVSGTDSSYEQYF.

The chain combines TRBV29-1 with TRBJ1-5; 8 nucleotides agree with TRBD1. The germline V gene has CDR1 SQVTM and CDR2 ANQGSEA. This CDR3 contains 14 residues. The V and J ends lost 4 bases and 3 bases, in that order; junction bases with no gene match: 5. DNA for the CDR3: TGCAGCGTTGCTGGACAGGGAAACAATCAGCCCCAGCATTTT. Protein: CSVAGQGNNQPQHF.

The chain employs TRBV29-1 and TRBJ1-1; no reliable D call. The CDR3 is 13 amino acids. The germline V and J ends were trimmed by 4 bases and 5 bases, with 14 bases remaining between them. Germline-derived CDR1 and CDR2 are SQVTM and ANQGSEA. CDR3 sequence: CSVAQRVGTEAFF. The CDR3 region has the DNA TGCAGCGTTGCCCAAAGGGTGGGGACTGAAGCTTTCTTT.

In its sample, this clone was seen a few times. This chain links TRBV14 with TRBJ1-5; D gene uncertain. V shed 4 bases and J shed 4 bases, with 8 bases lying between them. The CDR3 contains 13 residues. The V gene's germline CDR1 is SGHDN and CDR2 FVKESK. The CDR3 DNA sequence: TGTGCCAGCAGCCTGTTGGGGAATCAGCCCCAGCATTTT. Translation gives CASSLLGNQPQHF. The variable domain in full, completed from reference TRBV14 and TRBJ1-5, reads EAGVTQFPSHSVIEKGQTVTLRCDPISGHDNLYWYRRVMGKEIKFLLHFVKESKQDESGMPNNRFLAERTGGTYSTLKVQPAELEDSGVYFCASSLLGNQPQHFGDGTRLSIL.

The chain combines TRBV5-5 with TRBJ2-1; 9 bases are shared with TRBD1. The CDR3 sequence is 15 residues long. J lost 5 bases, V lost 3 bases, and 6 bases had no gene match. Germline lookup yields CDR1 SGHKS and CDR2 YYEKEE (reference sequence). The CDR3 sequence is CASSWDREGNNEQFF. DNA for the CDR3: TGTGCCAGCAGCTGGGACAGGGAGGGTAACAATGAGCAGTTCTTC. Combining the CDR3 with reference TRBV5-5 and TRBJ2-1 gives the whole variable domain DAGVTQSPTHLIKTRGQQVTLRCSPISGHKSVSWYQQVLGQGPQFIFQYYEKEERGRGNFPDRFSARQFPNYSSELNVNALLLGDSALYLCASSWDREGNNEQFFGPGTRLTVL.

This clone appeared a single time. The gene calls are TRBV18 and TRBJ2-3; 7 bases agree with TRBD2. With V trimmed by 8 bases and J by 2 bases, 7 bases remained unmatched. Germline CDR1 and CDR2: KGHSH and LQKENI. The CDR3 covers 14 residues. The CDR3: CASAPRGNTDTQYF. As DNA, the CDR3 is TGTGCCAGCGCCCCGCGGGGGAACACAGATACGCAGTATTTT.